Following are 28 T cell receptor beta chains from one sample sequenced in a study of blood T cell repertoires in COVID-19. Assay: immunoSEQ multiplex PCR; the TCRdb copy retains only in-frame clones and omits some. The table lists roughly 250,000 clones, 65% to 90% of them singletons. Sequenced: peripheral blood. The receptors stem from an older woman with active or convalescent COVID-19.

CDR3 in DNA: TGTGCCATCAGAGGATGGGAGGGTCGGACTGAAGCTTTCTTT. As protein: CAIRGWEGRTEAFF. This chain uses TRBV10-3 with TRBJ1-1; the D is unclear. V dropped 6 bases and J dropped 5 bases, with 16 bases sitting between them. From germline, CDR1 is ENHRY and CDR2 SYGVKD. This CDR3 is 14 amino acids long.

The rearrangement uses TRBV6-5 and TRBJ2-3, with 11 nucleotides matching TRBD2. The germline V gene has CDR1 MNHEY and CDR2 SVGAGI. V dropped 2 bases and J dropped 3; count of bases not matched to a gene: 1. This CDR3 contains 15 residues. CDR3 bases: TGTGCCAGCAGTTACCTAGCGGGGGGTACAGATACGCAGTATTTT. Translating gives CASSYLAGGTDTQYF.

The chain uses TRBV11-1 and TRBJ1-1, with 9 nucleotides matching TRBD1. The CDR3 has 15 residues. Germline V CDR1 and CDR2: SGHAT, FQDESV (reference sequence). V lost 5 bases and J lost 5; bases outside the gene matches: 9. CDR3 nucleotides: TGTGCCAGCAGCCCACAGGGGGCTCTCGGAACTGAAGCTTTCTTT. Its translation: CASSPQGALGTEAFF.

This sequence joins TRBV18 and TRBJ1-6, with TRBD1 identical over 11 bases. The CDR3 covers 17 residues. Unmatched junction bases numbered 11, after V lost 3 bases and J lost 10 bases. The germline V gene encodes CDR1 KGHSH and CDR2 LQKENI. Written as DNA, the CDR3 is TGTGCCAGCTCACCCTACCCAAGGACAGGGGGCGGCTCACCCCTCCACTTT. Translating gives CASSPYPRTGGGSPLHF.

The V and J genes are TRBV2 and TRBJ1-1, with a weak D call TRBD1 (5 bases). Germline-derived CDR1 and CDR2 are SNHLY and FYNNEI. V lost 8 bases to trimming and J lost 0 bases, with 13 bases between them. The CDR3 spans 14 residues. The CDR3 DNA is TGTGCCAGCCGGCCAGGGAGGTTGAACACTGAAGCTTTCTTT. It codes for CASRPGRLNTEAFF.

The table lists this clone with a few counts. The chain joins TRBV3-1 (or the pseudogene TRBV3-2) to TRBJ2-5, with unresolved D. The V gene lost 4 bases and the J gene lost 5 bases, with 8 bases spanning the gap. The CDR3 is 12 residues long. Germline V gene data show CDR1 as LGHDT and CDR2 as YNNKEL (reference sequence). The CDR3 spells CASSRARETQYF. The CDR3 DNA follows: TGTGCCAGCAGCCGGGCTCGGGAGACCCAGTACTTC.

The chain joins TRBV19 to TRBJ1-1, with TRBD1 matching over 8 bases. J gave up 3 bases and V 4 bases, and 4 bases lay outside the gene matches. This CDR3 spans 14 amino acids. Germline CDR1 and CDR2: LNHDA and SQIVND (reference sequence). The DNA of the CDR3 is TGTGCCAGTAGTAGACAGGGGATGGACACTGAAGCTTTCTTT. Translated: CASSRQGMDTEAFF. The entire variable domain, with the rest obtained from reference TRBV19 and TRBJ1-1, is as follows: DGGITQSPKYLFRKEGQNVTLSCEQNLNHDAMYWYRQDPGQGLRLIYYSQIVNDFQKGDIAEGYSVSREKKESFPLTVTSAQKNPTAFYLCASSRQGMDTEAFFGQGTRLTVV.

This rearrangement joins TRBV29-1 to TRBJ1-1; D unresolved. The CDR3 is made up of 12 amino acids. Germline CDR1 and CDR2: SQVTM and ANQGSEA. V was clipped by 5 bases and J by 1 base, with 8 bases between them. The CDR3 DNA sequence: TGCAGCGTTCCGGTCGCGAACACTGAAGCTTTCTTT. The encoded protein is CSVPVANTEAFF.

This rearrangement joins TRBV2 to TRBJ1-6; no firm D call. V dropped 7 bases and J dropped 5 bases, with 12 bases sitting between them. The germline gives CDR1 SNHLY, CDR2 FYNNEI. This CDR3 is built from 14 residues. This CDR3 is CASKGREDNSPLHF. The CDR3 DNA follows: TGTGCCAGCAAAGGGCGGGAGGATAATTCACCCCTCCACTTT.

In DNA, the CDR3 is TGTGCCAGCAGCCCGCACGGGGGACTAGCGGGGGGTACCGGGGAGCTGTTTTTT. Its translation: CASSPHGGLAGGTGELFF. The chain links TRBV5-4 to TRBJ2-2; 15 bases map to TRBD2. J gave up 5 bases and V 4 bases, and 9 bases lay outside the gene matches. Germline-derived CDR1 and CDR2 are SGHNT and YYREEE (reference sequence). CDR3 length: 18 amino acids.

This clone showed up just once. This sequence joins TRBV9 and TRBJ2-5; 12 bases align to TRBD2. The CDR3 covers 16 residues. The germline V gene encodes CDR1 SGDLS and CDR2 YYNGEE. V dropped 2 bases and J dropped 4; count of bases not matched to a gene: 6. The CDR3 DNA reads TGTGCCAGCAGCGTTCTAGCGGGGGGGCCCGGAGAGACCCAGTACTTC. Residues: CASSVLAGGPGETQYF. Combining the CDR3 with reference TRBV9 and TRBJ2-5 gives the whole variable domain DSGVTQTPKHLITATGQRVTLRCSPRSGDLSVYWYQQSLDQGLQFLIQYYNGEERAKGNILERFSAQQFPDLHSELNLSSLELGDSALYFCASSVLAGGPGETQYFGPGTRLLVL.

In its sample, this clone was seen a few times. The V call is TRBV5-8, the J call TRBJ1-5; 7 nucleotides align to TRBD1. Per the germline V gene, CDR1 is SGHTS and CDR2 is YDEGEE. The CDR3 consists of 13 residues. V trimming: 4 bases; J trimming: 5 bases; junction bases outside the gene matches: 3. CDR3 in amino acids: CASSQDRHQPQHF. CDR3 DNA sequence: TGTGCCAGCAGCCAGGACAGGCATCAGCCCCAGCATTTT.

The CDR3 is CASSGRGTDTQYF. DNA for the CDR3: TGTGCCAGCAGTGGGAGGGGTACAGATACGCAGTATTTT. V gene TRBV25-1 combines with J gene TRBJ2-3; TRBD2 might be the D (6 bases). Trimming stripped 4 bases from V and 3 bases from J, with 8 bases between. The CDR3 runs to 13 residues. Germline lookup yields CDR1 MGHDK and CDR2 SYGVNS.

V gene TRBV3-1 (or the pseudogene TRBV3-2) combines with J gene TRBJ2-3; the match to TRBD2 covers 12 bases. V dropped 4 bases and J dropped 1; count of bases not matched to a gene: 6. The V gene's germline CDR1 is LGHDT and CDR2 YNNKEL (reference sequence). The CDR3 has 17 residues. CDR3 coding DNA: TGTGCCAGCAGCCTCCGACTAGCGGGGGTGGGCACAGATACGCAGTATTTT. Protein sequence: CASSLRLAGVGTDTQYF.

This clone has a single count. CDR3 sequence reads: CASSPRGDGSYEQYF. CDR3 bases: TGTGCCAGCTCACCCCGGGGGGACGGTTCCTACGAGCAGTACTTC. The V and J genes are TRBV18 and TRBJ2-7, with 7 bases lining up with TRBD2. CDR1 and CDR2 (germline): KGHSH, LQKENI. The CDR3 has 15 residues. V shed 3 bases and J 1 base; nucleotides not matched to a gene: 6.

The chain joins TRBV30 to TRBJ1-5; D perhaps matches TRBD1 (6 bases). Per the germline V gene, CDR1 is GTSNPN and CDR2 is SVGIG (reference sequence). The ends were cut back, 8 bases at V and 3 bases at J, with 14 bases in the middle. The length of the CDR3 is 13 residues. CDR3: CALEAGANQPQHF. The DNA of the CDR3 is TGTGCCCTCGAAGCGGGGGCCAATCAGCCCCAGCATTTT.

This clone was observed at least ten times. This CDR3 reads CASSRETGRNSPLHF. The CDR3, as DNA: TGTGCCAGCAGCCGAGAGACAGGGCGGAATTCACCCCTCCACTTT. This rearrangement joins TRBV7-8 to TRBJ1-6; TRBD1 aligns across 7 bases. The germline V gene has CDR1 SGHVS and CDR2 FQNEAQ. V gave up 5 bases and J gave up 7 bases; unmatched junction bases: 8. The CDR3 runs 15 residues.

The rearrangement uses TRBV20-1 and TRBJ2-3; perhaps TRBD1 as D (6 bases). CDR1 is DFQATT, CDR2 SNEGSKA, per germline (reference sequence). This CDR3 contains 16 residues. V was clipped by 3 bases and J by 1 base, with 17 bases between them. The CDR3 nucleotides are TGCAGTGCTAGTGCCCCCGAGGGGGTAGGCACAGATACGCAGTATTTT. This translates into CSASAPEGVGTDTQYF.

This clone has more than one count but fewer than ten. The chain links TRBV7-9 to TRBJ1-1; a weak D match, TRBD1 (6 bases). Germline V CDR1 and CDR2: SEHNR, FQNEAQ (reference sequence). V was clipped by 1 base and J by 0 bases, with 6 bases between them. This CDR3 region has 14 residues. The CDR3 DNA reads TGTGCCAGCAGCTTAGGGACAGTGAACACTGAAGCTTTCTTT. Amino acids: CASSLGTVNTEAFF.

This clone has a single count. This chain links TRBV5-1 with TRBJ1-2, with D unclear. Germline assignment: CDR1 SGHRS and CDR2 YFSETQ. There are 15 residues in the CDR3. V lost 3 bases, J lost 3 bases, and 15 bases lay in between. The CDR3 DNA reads TGCGCCAGCAGCTCCGCCGGCCTAGGAGACTATGGCTACACCTTC. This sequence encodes CASSSAGLGDYGYTF.

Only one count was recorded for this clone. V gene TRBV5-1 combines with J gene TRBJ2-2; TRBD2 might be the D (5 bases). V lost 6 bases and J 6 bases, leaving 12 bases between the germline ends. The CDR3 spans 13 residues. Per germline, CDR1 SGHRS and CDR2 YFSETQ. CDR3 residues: CASTEARAGELFF. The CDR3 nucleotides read TGCGCCAGCACGGAGGCTAGGGCCGGGGAGCTGTTTTTT.

The CDR3 DNA follows: TGCAGCGTTGAAGTACCGGGACAGGGGGCCTACGAGCAGTACTTC. Translated: CSVEVPGQGAYEQYF. The chain is built from TRBV29-1 and TRBJ2-7; 11 positions agree with TRBD1. The V segment lost 1 base and the J segment 2 bases; nucleotides outside the gene matches: 4. This CDR3 comprises 15 residues. Germline CDR1 SQVTM, CDR2 ANQGSEA.

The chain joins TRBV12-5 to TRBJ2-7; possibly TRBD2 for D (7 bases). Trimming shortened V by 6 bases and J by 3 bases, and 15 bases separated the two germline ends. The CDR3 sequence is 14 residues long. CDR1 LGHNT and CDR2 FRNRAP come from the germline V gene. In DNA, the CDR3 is TGTGCTAGTGGAATTTCCGGGGGGCACTACGAGCAGTACTTC. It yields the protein CASGISGGHYEQYF.

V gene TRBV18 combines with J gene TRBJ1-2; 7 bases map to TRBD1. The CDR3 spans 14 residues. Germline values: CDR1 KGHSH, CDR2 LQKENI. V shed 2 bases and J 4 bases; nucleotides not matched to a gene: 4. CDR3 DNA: TGTGCCAGCTCACCAGTGGGACAGCTCTATGGCTACACCTTC. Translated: CASSPVGQLYGYTF. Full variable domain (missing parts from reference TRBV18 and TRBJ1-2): NAGVMQNPRHLVRRRGQEARLRCSPMKGHSHVYWYRQLPEEGLKFMVYLQKENIIDESGMPKERFSAEFPKEGPSILRIQQVVRGDSAAYFCASSPVGQLYGYTFGSGTRLTVV.

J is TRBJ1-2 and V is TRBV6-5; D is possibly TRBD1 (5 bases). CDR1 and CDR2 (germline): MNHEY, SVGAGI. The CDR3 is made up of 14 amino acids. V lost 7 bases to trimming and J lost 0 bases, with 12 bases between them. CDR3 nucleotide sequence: TGTGCCAGCAATACAGGCCAGCCTAACTATGGCTACACCTTC. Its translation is CASNTGQPNYGYTF.

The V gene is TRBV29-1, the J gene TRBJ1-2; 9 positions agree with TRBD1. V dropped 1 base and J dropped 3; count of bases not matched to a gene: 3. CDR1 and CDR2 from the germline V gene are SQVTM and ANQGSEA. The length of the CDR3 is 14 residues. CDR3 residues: CSVEGDRDDYGYTF. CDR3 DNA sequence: TGCAGCGTTGAAGGGGACAGGGATGACTATGGCTACACCTTC.

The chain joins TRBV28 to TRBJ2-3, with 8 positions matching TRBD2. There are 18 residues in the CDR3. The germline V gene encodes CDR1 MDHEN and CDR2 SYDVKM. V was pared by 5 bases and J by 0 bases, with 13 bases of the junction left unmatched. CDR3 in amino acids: CASSIAGGVLYSTDTQYF. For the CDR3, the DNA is TGTGCCAGCAGTATCGCCGGGGGGGTTTTATATAGCACAGATACGCAGTATTTT. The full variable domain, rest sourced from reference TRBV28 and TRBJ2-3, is DVKVTQSSRYLVKRTGEKVFLECVQDMDHENMFWYRQDPGLGLRLIYFSYDVKMKEKGDIPEGYSVSREKKERFSLILESASTNQTSMYLCASSIAGGVLYSTDTQYFGPGTRLTVL.

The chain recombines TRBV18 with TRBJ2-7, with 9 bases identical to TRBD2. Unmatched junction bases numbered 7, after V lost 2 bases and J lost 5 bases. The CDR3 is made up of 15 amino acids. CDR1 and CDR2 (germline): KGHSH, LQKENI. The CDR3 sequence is CASSPLASGDNEQYF. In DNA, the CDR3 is TGTGCCAGCTCACCATTAGCTAGCGGGGACAACGAGCAGTACTTC.